The 19 T cell receptor beta chains listed next were all sequenced from one sample in a study of immune heterogeneity within non-small cell lung tumors (dated by TCRdb to 2016 to 2018). Data came from a HiSeq X Ten. The TCR beta CDR3 region was amplified with a multiplex PCR system whose first round of about 9 cycles used 32 V-gene forward primers and 13 J-gene reverse primers. TCRdb reanalyzed the raw reads on its own, using fastp at Q25 for trimming and MiXCR for clone calling, and kept in-frame beta chains. Entries are consolidated by CDR3 protein sequence, retaining the most common genes and DNA. Recorded for this sample are over 2,500 distinct CDR3 sequences; just under 55% of them occurred a single time. The ten top clones hold 11% of the sample. For the TCR template, genomic DNA was extracted from bulk tumor tissue, and approximately 600 ng of gDNA was amplified for each sample. During surgery, multiple biopsies were taken from each primary tumor and placed as far apart as possible within the tumor mass. Patients in the study cohort, which was described as untreated, were newly diagnosed NSCLC cases going through curative surgery.

Input material: lung tumor tissue. These receptors originate from a man aged 55 to 70 with non-small cell lung cancer.

The rearrangement links TRBV7-8 to TRBJ2-3, with 9 bases fitting TRBD2. This CDR3 is built from 19 residues. The V gene end was trimmed by 2 bases and the J gene end by 0 bases; junction bases not matched to a gene: 12. Germline CDR1 SGHVS, CDR2 FQNEAQ. CDR3 region: CASSLTLAGRRGSTDTQYF. The CDR3 DNA reads TGTGCCAGCAGCTTAACCCTAGCGGGAAGGAGAGGTAGCACAGATACGCAGTATTTT.

Comments on this clonotype: The junction departs from germline at one end; a sequencing error may be responsible. The V call is TRBV5-1, the J call TRBJ2-1, with 11 bases identical to TRBD2. CDR3 length equals 19 residues. Germline loops: CDR1 SGHRS, CDR2 YFSETQ. The CDR3 DNA is TGCCCCAGCAGCTTGCGGGGGACTAGCGGAGGAATTACCTACAATGAGCAGTTCTTC. Its protein is CPSSLRGTSGGITYNEQFF.

V is TRBV20-1 and J is TRBJ2-7; no definite D call. Trimming removed 0 bases from V and 9 bases from J, with 9 bases in between. The germline CDR1 and CDR2 sequences are DFQATT and SNEGSKA (reference sequence). The CDR3 spans 11 residues. For the CDR3, the DNA is TGCAGTGCTAGAGATGGCCCGGGGCAGTACTTC. Protein product: CSARDGPGQYF.

There are a few counts of this clonotype. This chain connects TRBV28 to TRBJ1-2, with D hard to call. CDR1 is MDHEN and CDR2 is SYDVKM in the germline V gene. Trimming shortened V by 4 bases and J by 3 bases, and 9 bases separated the two germline ends. The CDR3 covers 13 residues. The CDR3 nucleotides are TGTGCCAGCAGTTACCCGGAGTACTATGGCTACACCTTC. Its protein product is CASSYPEYYGYTF.

The V and J genes are TRBV11-2 and TRBJ1-6; TRBD1 is a possible D gene (5 bases). CDR3 length: 14 residues. Germline V gene lookup returns CDR1 SGHAT and CDR2 FQNNGV. Trimming took 5 bases from V and 14 from J, leaving 19 bases between them. The DNA for the CDR3 is TGTGCCAGCAGCCCCAGGACAAGCAGAGAATCCCTCCACTTT. Encoded protein: CASSPRTSRESLHF.

The chain carries TRBV27 and TRBJ1-6; possibly TRBD1 for D (5 bases). CDR3 length: 15 amino acids. Germline CDR1 MNHEY, CDR2 SMNVEV (reference sequence). The V end was cut by 8 bases, the J end by 8 bases, with 19 bases between. The CDR3 nucleotides are TGTGCCAGCCTCAAGGTCGGCAGGGTGGATTCACCCCTCCACTTT. It is translated as CASLKVGRVDSPLHF.

The V and J genes are TRBV20-1 and TRBJ1-2; 8 bases are a match to TRBD1. With 3 bases clipped from V and 2 bases from J, the junction kept 14 bases outside the gene matches. Germline loops: CDR1 DFQATT, CDR2 SNEGSKA (reference sequence). The CDR3 consists of 17 residues. CDR3 in DNA: TGCAGTGCTAGTAAACCGGCAGGGGGCGGATTGAACTATGGCTACACCTTC. Translated, it gives CSASKPAGGGLNYGYTF.

J is TRBJ2-5 and V is TRBV18; D is undetermined. CDR1 KGHSH and CDR2 LQKENI come from the germline V gene. Trimming shortened V by 4 bases and J by 4 bases, and 10 bases separated the two germline ends. The CDR3 consists of 13 residues. The CDR3 DNA follows: TGTGCCAGCTCACGAAGCAAGGGAGAGACCCAGTACTTC. Amino acid sequence: CASSRSKGETQYF.

The chain is built from TRBV7-9 and TRBJ2-3, with D possibly being TRBD1 (6 bases). The V end was cut by 5 bases, the J end by 4 bases, with 16 bases between. This CDR3 has 15 amino acids. Germline CDR1 SEHNR, CDR2 FQNEAQ (reference sequence). CDR3 amino acids: CASSPLGGASDTQYF. In nucleotides, the CDR3 is TGTGCCAGCAGCCCCCTAGGGGGAGCATCAGATACGCAGTATTTT. The variable domain in full, completed from reference TRBV7-9 and TRBJ2-3, reads DTGVSQNPRHKITKRGQNVTFRCDPISEHNRLYWYRQTLGQGPEFLTYFQNEAQLEKSRLLSDRFSAERPKGSFSTLEIQRTEQGDSAMYLCASSPLGGASDTQYFGPGTRLTVL.

V usage is TRBV30 and J usage is TRBJ1-6; TRBD1 matches 7 bases. The length of the CDR3 is 15 residues. The junction had 6 bases not matched to a gene; V was cut back by 4 bases and J by 3 bases. Germline V gene data show CDR1 as GTSNPN and CDR2 as SVGIG (reference sequence). The CDR3 reads CAWNPGQVYNSPLHF. Written as DNA, the CDR3 is TGTGCCTGGAACCCCGGACAGGTCTATAATTCACCCCTCCACTTT.

This chain links TRBV20-1 with TRBJ1-6, with D perhaps TRBD1 (5 bases). Germline CDR1 reads DFQATT; CDR2 reads SNEGSKA (reference sequence). Trimming took 0 bases from V and 9 from J, leaving 15 bases between them. The CDR3 totals 15 residues. Here the CDR3 reads CSARDWAGWFSPLHF. In DNA form, the CDR3 reads TGCAGTGCTAGAGATTGGGCAGGGTGGTTTTCACCCCTCCACTTT.

This clonotype is labeled as large (0.1 to 1%). This sequence joins TRBV7-9 and TRBJ1-2; 10 bases agree with TRBD1. With V trimmed by 5 bases and J by 8 bases, 2 bases remained unmatched. CDR1 and CDR2 (germline): SEHNR, FQNEAQ (reference sequence). CDR3 length: 12 amino acids. In nucleotides, the CDR3 is TGTGCCAGCAGCGGGACAGGGGTCGGCTACACCTTC. Protein: CASSGTGVGYTF.

The chain has TRBV20-1 and TRBJ2-7, with 13 bases matching TRBD2. CDR1 is DFQATT, CDR2 SNEGSKA, per germline (reference sequence). V shed 5 bases, J shed 5 bases, and the junction held 3 bases outside the gene matches. The CDR3 is made up of 13 amino acids. CDR3: CSAEGLAGDEQYF. CDR3 DNA sequence: TGCAGTGCTGAAGGACTAGCGGGAGACGAGCAGTACTTC.

In this sample, this clonotype turned up once. The chain uses TRBV20-1 and TRBJ1-1; D unclear. Germline loops: CDR1 DFQATT, CDR2 SNEGSKA (reference sequence). Deletions cut 2 bases from V and 0 bases from J, with 7 bases between. This CDR3 comprises 13 residues. The CDR3 region is CSARNNLNTEAFF. The CDR3 nucleotides are TGCAGTGCTAGAAACAACCTGAACACTGAAGCTTTCTTT.

CDR3 DNA: TGTGCCAGCAGGCACATAATCCGACCCGTGACTAGTCGCACTAGCACAGATACGCAGTATTTT. It translates to CASRHIIRPVTSRTSTDTQYF. The V call is TRBV14, the J call TRBJ2-3, with D perhaps TRBD2 (6 bases). The germline V gene has CDR1 SGHDN and CDR2 FVKESK. V was shortened by 6 bases and J by 0 bases, with 31 bases between the two germline ends. This CDR3 contains 21 residues.

The chain recombines TRBV28 with TRBJ1-1; 7 positions match TRBD1. Germline V gives CDR1 MDHEN, CDR2 SYDVKM. The CDR3 is 16 amino acids. The ends lost 6 bases at V and 3 bases at J; junction bases unmatched: 13. CDR3 protein: CASRAQTGWKDTEAFF. In DNA form, the CDR3 reads TGTGCCAGCAGAGCACAGACAGGGTGGAAGGACACTGAAGCTTTCTTT.

The chain uses TRBV6-1 and TRBJ2-1; 13 bases are a match to TRBD2. The germline V gene has CDR1 MNHNS and CDR2 SASEGT. The CDR3 extends over 15 amino acids. V trimming: 6 bases; J trimming: 9 bases; junction bases outside the gene matches: 8. The CDR3 is CASSLLAGGSGEQFF. For the CDR3, the DNA is TGTGCCAGCAGCCTACTAGCGGGAGGGTCGGGTGAGCAGTTCTTC.

Only a few counts were recorded for this clonotype. The J gene is TRBJ2-7, the V gene TRBV12-3 or TRBV12-4; perhaps TRBD2 as D (5 bases). The CDR3 totals 12 residues. Between the trimmed V and J ends, which lost 6 bases and 6 bases, there was a span of 12 bases. CDR3 sequence reads: CASSRRSGEQYF. The DNA for the CDR3 is TGTGCCAGCAGCCGCAGGAGCGGCGAGCAGTACTTC.

The chain joins TRBV18 to TRBJ2-7; 8 bases align to TRBD2. The V gene's germline CDR1 is KGHSH and CDR2 LQKENI. This CDR3 comprises 15 residues. The junction had 5 bases not matched to a gene; V was cut back by 1 base and J by 3 bases. The CDR3 DNA is TGTGCCAGCTCACCACTGGACGGGAGGGTCTACGAGCAGTACTTC. The encoded protein is CASSPLDGRVYEQYF.